This T cell receptor (beta chain) emerged from a study of cytomegalovirus exposure and HLA in healthy donors. Study-wide results and limits: Prediction of most subjects' HLA-A and HLA-B alleles by TCR beta sequences was reportedly accurate. Earlier findings revealed that most TCR beta V segments proved productive either about 87% or about 30% of the time. One variant, a missense change in DCLRE1C, was linked in a later analysis to TCR beta V- and J-gene trimming.

60 Vbeta and 13 Jbeta primers were used in PCR. Produced via immunoSEQ multiplex PCR; TCRdb's table is partial and in-frame only. Of roughly 55,000 clones listed, over 55% are singletons. CDR1 is MNHNY, CDR2 SVGAGI, per germline (reference sequence). J lost 0 bases, V lost 4 bases, and 3 bases had no gene match. CDR3 length: 16 amino acids. On this clone itself: Its antigen is currently unknown.

V gene TRBV6-6 combines with J gene TRBJ2-2; TRBD2 aligns across 9 bases. This receptor was obtained from a man aged 35 to 55 in good health and CMV-seropositive. The source material was PBMCs. The chain's CDR3 is CASSLGLATNTGELFF. CDR3 nucleotides: TGTGCCAGCAGTTTAGGACTAGCGACGAACACCGGGGAGCTGTTTTTT.